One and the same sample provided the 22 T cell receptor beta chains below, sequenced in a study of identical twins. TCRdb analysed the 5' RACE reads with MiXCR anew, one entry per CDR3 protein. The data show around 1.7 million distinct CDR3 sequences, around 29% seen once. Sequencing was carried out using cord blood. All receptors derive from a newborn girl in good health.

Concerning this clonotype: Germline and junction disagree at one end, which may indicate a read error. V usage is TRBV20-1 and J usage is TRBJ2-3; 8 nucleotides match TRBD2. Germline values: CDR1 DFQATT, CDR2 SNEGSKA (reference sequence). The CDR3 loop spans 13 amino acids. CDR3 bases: TGCAGTGCTCCTCGGACTAGCACAGATACGCAATATTTT. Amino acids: CSAPRTSTDTQYF.

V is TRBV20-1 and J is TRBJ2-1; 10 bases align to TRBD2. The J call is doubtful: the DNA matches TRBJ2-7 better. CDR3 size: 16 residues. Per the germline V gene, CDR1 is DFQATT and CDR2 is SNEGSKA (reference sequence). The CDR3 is CSARRASGSHRYEQYF. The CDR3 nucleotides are TGCAGTGCTAGAAGGGCTAGCGGGAGTCATAGGTACGAGCAGTACTTC.

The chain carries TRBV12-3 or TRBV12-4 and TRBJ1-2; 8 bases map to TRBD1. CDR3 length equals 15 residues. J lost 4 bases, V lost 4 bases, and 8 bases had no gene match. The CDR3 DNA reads TGTGCCAGCAGTTCGGACAGGGTGAGGGCCTATGGCTACACCTTC. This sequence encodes CASSSDRVRAYGYTF.

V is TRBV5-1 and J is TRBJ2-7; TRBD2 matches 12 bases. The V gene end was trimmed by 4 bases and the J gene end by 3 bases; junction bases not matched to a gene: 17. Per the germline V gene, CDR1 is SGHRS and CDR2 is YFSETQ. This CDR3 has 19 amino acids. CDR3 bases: TGCGCCAGCAGCCTACAAGGACTAGCGGGACTTCGGACTTACTACGAGCAGTACTTC. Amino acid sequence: CASSLQGLAGLRTYYEQYF. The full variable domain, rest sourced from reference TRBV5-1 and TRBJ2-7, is KAGVTQTPRYLIKTRGQQVTLSCSPISGHRSVSWYQQTPGQGLQFLFEYFSETQRNKGNFPGRFSGRQFSNSRSEMNVSTLELGDSALYLCASSLQGLAGLRTYYEQYFGPGTRLTVT.

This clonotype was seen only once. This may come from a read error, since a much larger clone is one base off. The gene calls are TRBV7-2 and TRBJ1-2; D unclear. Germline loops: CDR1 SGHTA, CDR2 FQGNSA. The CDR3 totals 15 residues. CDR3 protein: CAGSLAEAAPYGYTF. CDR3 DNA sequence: TGTGCCGGCAGCTTAGCAGAGGCAGCCCCCTATGGCTACACCTTC.

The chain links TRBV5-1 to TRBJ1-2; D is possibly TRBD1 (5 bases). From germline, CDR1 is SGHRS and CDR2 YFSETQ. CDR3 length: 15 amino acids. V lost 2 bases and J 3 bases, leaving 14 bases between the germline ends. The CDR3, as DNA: TGCGCCAGCAGCTTAACAGGCTCTAAGGACTATGGCTACACCTTC. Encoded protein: CASSLTGSKDYGYTF.

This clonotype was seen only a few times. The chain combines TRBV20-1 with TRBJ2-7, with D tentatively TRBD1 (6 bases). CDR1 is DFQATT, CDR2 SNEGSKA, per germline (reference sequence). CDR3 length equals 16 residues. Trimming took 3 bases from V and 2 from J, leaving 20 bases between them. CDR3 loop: CSASPSVRGSAYEQYF. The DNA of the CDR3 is TGCAGTGCTAGCCCCTCCGTTAGGGGGAGCGCCTACGAGCAGTACTTC.

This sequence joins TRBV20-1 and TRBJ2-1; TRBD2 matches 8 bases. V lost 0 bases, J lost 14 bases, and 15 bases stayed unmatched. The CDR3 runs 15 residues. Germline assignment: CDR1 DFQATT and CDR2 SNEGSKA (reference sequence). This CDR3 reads CSARDPKRGAGEEFF. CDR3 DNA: TGCAGTGCTAGAGATCCCAAGAGGGGAGCGGGAGAGGAGTTCTTC.

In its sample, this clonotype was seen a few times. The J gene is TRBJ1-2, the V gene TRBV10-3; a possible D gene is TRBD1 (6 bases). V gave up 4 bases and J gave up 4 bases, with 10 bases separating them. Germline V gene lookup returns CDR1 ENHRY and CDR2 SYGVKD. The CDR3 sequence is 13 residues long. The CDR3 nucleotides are TGTGCCATCAGTGCCTGGACAGTCTATGGCTACACCTTC. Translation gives CAISAWTVYGYTF.

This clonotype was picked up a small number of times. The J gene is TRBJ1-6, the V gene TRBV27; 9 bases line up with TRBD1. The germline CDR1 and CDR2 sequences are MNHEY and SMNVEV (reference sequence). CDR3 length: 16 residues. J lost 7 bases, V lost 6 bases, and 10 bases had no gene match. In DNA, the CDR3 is TGTGCCAGCAGATACGGGACAGGGTTGAGGAATTCACCCCTCCACTTT. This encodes CASRYGTGLRNSPLHF.

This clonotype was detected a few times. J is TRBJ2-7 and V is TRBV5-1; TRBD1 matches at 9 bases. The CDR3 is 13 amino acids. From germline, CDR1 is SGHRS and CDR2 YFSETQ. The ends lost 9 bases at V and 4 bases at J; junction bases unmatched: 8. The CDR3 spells CANSTGGRYEQYF. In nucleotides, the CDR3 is TGCGCCAATTCGACAGGGGGAAGGTACGAGCAGTACTTC.

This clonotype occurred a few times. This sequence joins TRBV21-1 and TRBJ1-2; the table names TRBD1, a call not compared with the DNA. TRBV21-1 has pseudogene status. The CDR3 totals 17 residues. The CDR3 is CASSKVRTGGSQRGYTF. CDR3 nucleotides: TGTGCCAGCAGCAAAGTGCGTACAGGGGGGAGTCAACGGGGCTACACCTTC.

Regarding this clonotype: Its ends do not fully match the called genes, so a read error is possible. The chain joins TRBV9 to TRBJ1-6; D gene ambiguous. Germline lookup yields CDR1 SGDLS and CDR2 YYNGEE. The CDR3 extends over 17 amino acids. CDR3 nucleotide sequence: TGTGCCAGCAGCGTACGTCCCGACATTAGCTATAATTCACCCCCCCACTTT. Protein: CASSVRPDISYNSPPHF. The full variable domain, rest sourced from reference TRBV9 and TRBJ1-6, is DSGVTQTPKHLITATGQRVTLRCSPRSGDLSVYWYQQSLDQGLQFLIQYYNGEERAKGNILERFSAQQFPDLHSELNLSSLELGDSALYFCASSVRPDISYNSPPHFGNGTRLTVT.

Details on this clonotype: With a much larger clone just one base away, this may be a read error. The CDR3 nucleotides are TGCAGCGCTGCCGGGAATGAGCAGTACTTC. This sequence encodes CSAAGNEQYF. J is TRBJ2-7 and V is TRBV29-1; the D gene is possibly TRBD2 (5 bases). The length of the CDR3 is 10 residues. Trimming removed 7 bases from V and 7 bases from J, with 11 bases in between. Germline V gene lookup returns CDR1 SQVTM and CDR2 ANQGSEA.

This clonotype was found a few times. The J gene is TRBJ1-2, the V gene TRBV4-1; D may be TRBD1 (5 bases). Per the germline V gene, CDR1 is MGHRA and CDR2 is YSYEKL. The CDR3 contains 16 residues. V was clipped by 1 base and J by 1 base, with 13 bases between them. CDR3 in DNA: TGCGCCAGCAGCCAAGTGGCCGACAGCTATAACTATGGCTACACCTTC. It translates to CASSQVADSYNYGYTF.

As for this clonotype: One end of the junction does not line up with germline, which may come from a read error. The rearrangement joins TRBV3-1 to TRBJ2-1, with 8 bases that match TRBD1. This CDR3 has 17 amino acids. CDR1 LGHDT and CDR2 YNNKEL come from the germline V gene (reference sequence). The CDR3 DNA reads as TGTGCCAGCAGCCAAGAGTCATGGGCAGGGGGCTTAAATGAGCGGTTCTTC. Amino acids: CASSQESWAGGLNERFF.

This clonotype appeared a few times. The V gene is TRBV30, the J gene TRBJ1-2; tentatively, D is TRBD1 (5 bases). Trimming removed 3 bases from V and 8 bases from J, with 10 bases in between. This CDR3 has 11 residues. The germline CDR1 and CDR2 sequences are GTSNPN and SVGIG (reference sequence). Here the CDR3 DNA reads TGTGCCTGGAGGGGGGAGGGGGGCTACACCTTC. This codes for CAWRGEGGYTF.

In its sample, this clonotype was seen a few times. The chain's CDR3 is CASSHRQPSSYNEQFF. The CDR3 region has the DNA TGCGCCAGCAGCCACCGACAGCCTTCCTCCTACAATGAGCAGTTCTTC. This sequence joins TRBV5-1 and TRBJ2-1; the D gene is possibly TRBD1 (5 bases). Germline CDR1 is SGHRS and CDR2 is YFSETQ. Trimming pared 4 bases from V and 0 bases from J, leaving 14 bases between. The CDR3 length is 16 residues.

CDR3 residues: CASSPQGLAGPHEQYF. Here the CDR3 DNA reads TGTGCCAGCAGTCCTCAGGGACTAGCGGGACCCCACGAGCAGTACTTC. This chain connects TRBV6-5 to TRBJ2-7; 13 bases fit TRBD2. Germline assignment: CDR1 MNHEY and CDR2 SVGAGI. The CDR3 has 16 amino acids. Germline trimming cut 5 bases from V and 5 bases from J; bases unmatched to any gene: 9.

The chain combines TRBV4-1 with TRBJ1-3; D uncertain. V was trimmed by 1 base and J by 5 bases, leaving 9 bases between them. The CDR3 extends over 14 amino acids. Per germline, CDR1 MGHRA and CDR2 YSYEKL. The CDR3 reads CASSQGIARNTIYF. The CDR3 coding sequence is TGCGCCAGCAGCCAAGGAATCGCCCGAAACACCATATATTTT.

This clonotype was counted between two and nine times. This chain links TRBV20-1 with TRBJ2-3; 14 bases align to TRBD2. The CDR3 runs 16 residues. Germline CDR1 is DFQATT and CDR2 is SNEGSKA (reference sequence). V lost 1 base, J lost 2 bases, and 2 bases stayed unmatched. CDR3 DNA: TGCAGTGCTAGAGGGGGACTAGCGGGGGCCACAGATACGCAGTATTTT. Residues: CSARGGLAGATDTQYF.

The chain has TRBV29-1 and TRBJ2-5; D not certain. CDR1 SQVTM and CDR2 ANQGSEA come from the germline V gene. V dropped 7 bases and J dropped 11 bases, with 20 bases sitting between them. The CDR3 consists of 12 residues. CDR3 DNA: TGCAGCGCCGGAGAGGCCTACCATGAGCAGTACTTC. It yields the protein CSAGEAYHEQYF.